This T cell receptor beta chain is from a study of T cells expressing NK-cell markers. CDR1 is MDHEN and CDR2 is SYDVKM in the germline V gene. The CDR3 is 14 residues long. Study-level points and caveats: Dominant NKG2C+ clonotype frequencies of roughly 1.0-7.5% of CD8+ T cells were measured in 5 or 6 donors. Also leading the CD3+CD56-NKG2C+ fraction in a handful of donors were these clonotypes. There remained a lack of clarity about HCMV specificity of expanded NKG2C+ T cell clones.

TCR beta cDNA was generated via 5'RACE template switching incorporating UMIs. With the 5' RACE reads reprocessed, TCRdb shows one record per CDR3 protein and no DNA. The table lists almost 450,000 distinct CDR3 sequences. About this clonotype itself: Its cognate antigen is unknown.

The rearrangement joins TRBV28 to TRBJ2-7. Sequenced: blood T cells: a sorted CD56 or NKG2C T cell subset, CD4+ or CD8+ T cells, or bulk PBMC T cells (not recorded which). This clonotype was obtained from a woman between 18 and 69 years old in good health. The CDR3 sequence is CASSPQPAWGEQYF.